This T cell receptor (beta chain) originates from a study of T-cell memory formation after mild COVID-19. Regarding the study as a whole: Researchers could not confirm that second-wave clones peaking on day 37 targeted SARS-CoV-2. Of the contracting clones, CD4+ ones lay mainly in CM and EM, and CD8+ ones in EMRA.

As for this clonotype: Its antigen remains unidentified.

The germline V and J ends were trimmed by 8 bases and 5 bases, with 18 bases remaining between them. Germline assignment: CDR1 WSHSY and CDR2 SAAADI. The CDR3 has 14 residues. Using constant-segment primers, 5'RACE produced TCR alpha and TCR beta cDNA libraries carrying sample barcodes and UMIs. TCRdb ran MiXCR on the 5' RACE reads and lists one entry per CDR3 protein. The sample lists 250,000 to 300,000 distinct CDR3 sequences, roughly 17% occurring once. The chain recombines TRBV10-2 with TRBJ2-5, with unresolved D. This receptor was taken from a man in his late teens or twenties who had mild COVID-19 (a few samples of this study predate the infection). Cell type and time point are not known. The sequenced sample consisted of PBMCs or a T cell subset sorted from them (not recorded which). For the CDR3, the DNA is TGCGCCAGCGGCACCGGTCCGAACGTGGAGACCCAGTACTTC. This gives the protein CASGTGPNVETQYF.